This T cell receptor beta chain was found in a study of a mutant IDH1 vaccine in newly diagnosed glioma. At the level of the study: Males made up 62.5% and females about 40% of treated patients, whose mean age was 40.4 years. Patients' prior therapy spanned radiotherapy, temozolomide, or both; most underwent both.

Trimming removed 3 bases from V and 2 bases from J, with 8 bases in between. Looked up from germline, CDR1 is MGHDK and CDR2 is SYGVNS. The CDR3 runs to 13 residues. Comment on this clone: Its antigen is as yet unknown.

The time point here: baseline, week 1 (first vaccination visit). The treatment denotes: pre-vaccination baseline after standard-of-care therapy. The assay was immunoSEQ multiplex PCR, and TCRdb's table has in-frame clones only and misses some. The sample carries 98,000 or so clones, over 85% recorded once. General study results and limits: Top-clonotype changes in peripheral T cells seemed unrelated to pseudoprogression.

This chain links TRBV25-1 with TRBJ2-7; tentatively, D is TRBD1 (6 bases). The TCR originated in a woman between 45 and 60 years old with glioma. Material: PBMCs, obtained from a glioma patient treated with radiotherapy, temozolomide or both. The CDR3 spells CASSESGAYEQYF. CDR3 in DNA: TGTGCCAGCAGTGAGTCAGGGGCCTACGAGCAGTACTTC.